One and the same sample provided the 29 T cell receptor beta chains below, sequenced in a study of shared clonotypes between healthy human individuals. Some clones are missing from TCRdb's copy, which holds only in-frame ones; the method was immunoSEQ multiplex PCR. The sample yields about 480,000 clones, 60% to 80% seen once. The specimen was PBMCs. These receptors originate from a woman aged 40 to 49 in good health. Some clones in this sample may be carry-over from other donors' samples.

The genes are TRBV18 and TRBJ1-3; a weak D match, TRBD1 (5 bases). The CDR3 has 16 residues. CDR1 and CDR2 from the germline V gene are KGHSH and LQKENI. Deletions cut 6 bases from V and 0 bases from J, with 15 bases between. The CDR3 spells CASSLGRTSSGNTIYF. The CDR3 DNA sequence: TGTGCCAGCTCCTTGGGACGTACAAGCTCTGGAAACACCATATATTTT. Looking up the rest from reference TRBV18 and TRBJ1-3 gives the full variable domain: NAGVMQNPRHLVRRRGQEARLRCSPMKGHSHVYWYRQLPEEGLKFMVYLQKENIIDESGMPKERFSAEFPKEGPSILRIQQVVRGDSAAYFCASSLGRTSSGNTIYFGEGSWLTVV.

The chain has TRBV2 and TRBJ1-6; TRBD1 agrees at 11 bases. The germline gives CDR1 SNHLY, CDR2 FYNNEI. The CDR3 covers 14 residues. With 5 bases clipped from V and 8 bases from J, the junction kept 2 bases outside the gene matches. CDR3 nucleotide sequence: TGTGCCAGCAGTAGGGACAGGGGGTATTCACCCCTCCACTTT. The encoded protein is CASSRDRGYSPLHF.

The chain couples TRBV5-1 to TRBJ2-1, with D possibly matching TRBD2 (6 bases). Germline lookup yields CDR1 SGHRS and CDR2 YFSETQ. The CDR3 covers 17 residues. Between the trimmed V and J ends, which lost 0 bases and 0 bases, there was a span of 13 bases. Written as DNA, the CDR3 is TGCGCCAGCAGCTTGGAGGTTAGCGGTAGCTCCTACAATGAGCAGTTCTTC. Its protein product is CASSLEVSGSSYNEQFF.

This clone was detected a few times. The CDR3 region is CASSDTGWGTEAFF. CDR3 DNA sequence: TGTGCCAGCAGTGATACAGGATGGGGCACTGAAGCTTTCTTT. The rearrangement joins TRBV6-1 to TRBJ1-1, with D perhaps TRBD1 (5 bases). The length of the CDR3 is 14 residues. V lost 3 bases to trimming and J lost 4 bases, with 12 bases between them. Germline values: CDR1 MNHNS, CDR2 SASEGT.

The V and J genes are TRBV4-2 and TRBJ2-5, with D possibly TRBD2 on 5 matching bases. Germline CDR1 reads LGHNA; CDR2 reads YNFKEQ. The CDR3 is made up of 17 amino acids. Trimming stripped 1 base from V and 5 bases from J, with 20 bases between. The CDR3 DNA reads as TGTGCCAGCAGCCAAGGTAGAGCGGATCCCTCGACGGAGACCCAGTACTTC. This encodes CASSQGRADPSTETQYF.

The chain employs TRBV9 and TRBJ1-4; the D gene is possibly TRBD1 (5 bases). The CDR3 totals 15 residues. In germline, CDR1 is SGDLS, CDR2 YYNGEE. With 0 bases removed from V and 4 bases from J, the gap between germline ends came to 10 bases. The chain's CDR3 is CASSVGGSVNEKLFF. CDR3 sequence (DNA): TGTGCCAGCAGCGTAGGGGGGTCAGTTAATGAAAAACTGTTTTTT.

The rearrangement joins TRBV6-1 to TRBJ1-2, with TRBD1 matching over 10 bases. Trimming at V came to 6 bases and at J to 4 bases, leaving 8 bases not matched to a gene. In germline, CDR1 is MNHNS, CDR2 SASEGT. The CDR3 extends over 15 amino acids. The CDR3 here is CASSPRTGGLYGYTF. The CDR3 DNA is TGTGCCAGCAGCCCTAGGACAGGGGGTCTCTATGGCTACACCTTC.

V is TRBV19 and J is TRBJ2-7, with D hard to call. V gave up 5 bases and J gave up 2 bases, with 16 bases separating them. The CDR3 loop spans 15 amino acids. In germline, CDR1 is LNHDA, CDR2 SQIVND (reference sequence). DNA of the CDR3: TGTGCCAGTAGTGCCCTCGGTGGCGGTGCCTACGAGCAGTACTTC. Amino acids: CASSALGGGAYEQYF.

V is TRBV10-3 and J is TRBJ2-4; tentatively, D is TRBD1 (6 bases). The V end was cut by 4 bases, the J end by 7 bases, with 17 bases between. The CDR3 runs to 15 residues. CDR1 ENHRY and CDR2 SYGVKD come from the germline V gene. CDR3 in amino acids: CAISATGPARNIQYF. The CDR3 DNA reads TGTGCCATCAGTGCCACAGGGCCCGCCAGGAACATTCAGTACTTC.

This chain uses TRBV19 with TRBJ2-3; 11 positions agree with TRBD2. Trimming at V came to 7 bases and at J to 2 bases, leaving 8 bases not matched to a gene. The CDR3 length is 16 residues. The V gene's germline CDR1 is LNHDA and CDR2 SQIVND (reference sequence). As DNA, the CDR3 is TGTGCCAGTAAGTTAGCGGGAGGGCCGAACACAGATACGCAGTATTTT. It specifies CASKLAGGPNTDTQYF.

The chain has TRBV4-2 and TRBJ2-7; the D call may be TRBD1 or TRBD2 (5 bases each). Per the germline V gene, CDR1 is LGHNA and CDR2 is YNFKEQ. The CDR3 is 15 amino acids. Trimming removed 5 bases at V and 2 bases at J, with 16 bases between. CDR3 residues: CASSSSTGTAYEQYF. The CDR3 coding sequence is TGTGCCAGCAGCTCGTCGACCGGGACGGCCTACGAGCAGTACTTC.

The chain links TRBV30 to TRBJ2-1, with D perhaps TRBD1 (6 bases). The V end lost 5 bases, the J end lost 2 bases, and 13 bases lay between the germline ends. CDR3 length equals 14 residues. In germline, CDR1 is GTSNPN, CDR2 SVGIG (reference sequence). The CDR3 sequence is CAWGTGITYNEQFF. The CDR3 DNA sequence: TGTGCCTGGGGTACAGGGATTACCTACAATGAGCAGTTCTTC.

The V call is TRBV7-2, the J call TRBJ2-5; 10 positions match TRBD2. Germline values: CDR1 SGHTA, CDR2 FQGNSA. The trim removed 4 bases at V and 1 base at J, leaving 3 bases unmatched. The CDR3 runs to 15 residues. In DNA, the CDR3 is TGTGCCAGCAGCTCTAGCGGGAGTCCCCAAGAGACCCAGTACTTC. This encodes CASSSSGSPQETQYF.

This sequence joins TRBV19 and TRBJ2-7; 10 nucleotides line up with TRBD1. Germline CDR1 is LNHDA and CDR2 is SQIVND (reference sequence). CDR3 length: 15 residues. V shed 5 bases and J 4 bases; nucleotides not matched to a gene: 8. CDR3 in DNA: TGTGCCAGTAGTCTCCTTGGGGGACAGGGGTACGAGCAGTACTTC. Translated, it gives CASSLLGGQGYEQYF.

The CDR3 nucleotides are TGTGCCAGCAGCCCTTCTGGGGGCTATGGCTACACCTTC. This encodes CASSPSGGYGYTF. This chain links TRBV9 with TRBJ1-2; tentative D call: TRBD1 (5 bases). Germline V gene data show CDR1 as SGDLS and CDR2 as YYNGEE. V dropped 4 bases and J dropped 4 bases, with 11 bases sitting between them. The CDR3 is 13 amino acids.

In its sample, this clone was seen once. The rearrangement uses TRBV9 and TRBJ2-7; D assignment may be TRBD1 or TRBD2 (5 bases each). Germline CDR1 reads SGDLS; CDR2 reads YYNGEE. CDR3 length equals 14 residues. Trimming removed 7 bases at V and 6 bases at J, with 20 bases between. CDR3 nucleotide sequence: TGTGCCAGCCAACCAAGCGGTTCCACAGGCGAGCAGTACTTC. Amino acid sequence: CASQPSGSTGEQYF.

The CDR3 DNA follows: TGTGCCATCAGTGAATCCCCCAATCAGCCCCAGCATTTT. Translated, it gives CAISESPNQPQHF. The rearrangement uses TRBV10-3 and TRBJ1-5; D gene ambiguous. The germline CDR1 and CDR2 sequences are ENHRY and SYGVKD. Trimming shortened V by 3 bases and J by 3 bases, and 6 bases separated the two germline ends. This CDR3 has 13 residues.

The chain employs TRBV7-6 and TRBJ2-7; 9 positions agree with TRBD1. With 5 bases clipped from V and 2 bases from J, the junction kept 10 bases outside the gene matches. The CDR3 totals 16 residues. Germline values: CDR1 SGHVS, CDR2 FNYEAQ. The DNA of the CDR3 is TGTGCCAGCAGCATCTGGGACAGGGCTAGCCCCTACGAGCAGTACTTC. It translates to CASSIWDRASPYEQYF.

There are a few counts of this clone. The rearrangement joins TRBV7-6 to TRBJ2-3; D is tentatively TRBD1 or TRBD2 (6 bases each). The CDR3 totals 15 residues. The germline V gene has CDR1 SGHVS and CDR2 FNYEAQ. Trimming left V 4 bases short and J 2 bases short, with 13 bases between. This CDR3 is CASSSLGGFTDTQYF. The CDR3 DNA sequence: TGTGCCAGCAGCTCCCTCGGGGGCTTCACAGATACGCAGTATTTT.

This sequence joins TRBV5-5 and TRBJ2-7; maybe TRBD1 (6 bases). The CDR3 has 16 amino acids. The ends were cut back, 0 bases at V and 2 bases at J, with 15 bases in the middle. The germline CDR1 and CDR2 sequences are SGHKS and YYEKEE (reference sequence). CDR3 amino acids: CASSLDTRGMAYEQYF. The CDR3 coding sequence is TGTGCCAGCAGCTTGGACACCAGGGGAATGGCCTACGAGCAGTACTTC.

The rearrangement joins TRBV5-4 to TRBJ2-1; 7 bases match TRBD1. The germline V gene encodes CDR1 SGHNT and CDR2 YYREEE (reference sequence). V was pared by 3 bases and J by 7 bases, with 7 bases of the junction left unmatched. CDR3 length equals 14 residues. As DNA, the CDR3 is TGTGCCAGCAGCTCAAGACAGGGCTTTAATGAGCAGTTCTTC. This translates into CASSSRQGFNEQFF. The full variable domain, completed using reference TRBV5-4 and TRBJ2-1, is ETGVTQSPTHLIKTRGQQVTLRCSSQSGHNTVSWYQQALGQGPQFIFQYYREEENGRGNFPPRFSGLQFPNYSSELNVNALELDDSALYLCASSSRQGFNEQFFGPGTRLTVL.

This clone occurred once. The V gene is TRBV11-1, the J gene TRBJ2-7, with 7 nucleotides matching TRBD1. J gave up 4 bases and V 2 bases, and 5 bases lay outside the gene matches. The CDR3 has 14 amino acids. The V gene's germline CDR1 is SGHAT and CDR2 FQDESV (reference sequence). CDR3 nucleotides: TGTGCCAGCAGCTTATCGGGACAGACATACGAGCAGTACTTC. Its translation is CASSLSGQTYEQYF.

The chain is built from TRBV6-6 and TRBJ1-5, with 9 bases fitting TRBD1. Germline V gene lookup returns CDR1 MNHNY and CDR2 SVGAGI (reference sequence). This CDR3 is built from 16 residues. Trimming cost V 5 bases and J 3 bases; bases outside gene matches: 8. CDR3 protein: CASSTYRGPVNQPQHF. In nucleotides, the CDR3 is TGTGCCAGCAGTACGTACAGGGGGCCGGTCAATCAGCCCCAGCATTTT.

This clone was seen a single time. V and J are TRBV5-4 and TRBJ2-7; tentatively, D is TRBD2 (5 bases). CDR3 length equals 14 residues. CDR1 and CDR2 from the germline V gene are SGHNT and YYREEE (reference sequence). V dropped 0 bases and J dropped 3 bases, with 10 bases sitting between them. The CDR3 reads CASSLVGSDYEQYF. In DNA form, the CDR3 reads TGTGCCAGCAGCTTGGTTGGTAGCGACTACGAGCAGTACTTC.

This chain connects TRBV11-1 to TRBJ2-2, with 12 bases identical to TRBD1. Germline CDR1 is SGHAT and CDR2 is FQDESV (reference sequence). J was trimmed by 6 bases and V by 3 bases; bases with no gene match: 8. CDR3 length equals 17 residues. The CDR3 spells CASSLGPGTGGAGELFF. The DNA for the CDR3 is TGTGCCAGCAGCTTGGGCCCCGGGACAGGGGGCGCCGGGGAGCTGTTTTTT.

The chain is built from TRBV5-1 and TRBJ2-1; D gene uncertain. The V gene's germline CDR1 is SGHRS and CDR2 YFSETQ. The CDR3 totals 11 residues. V was cut by 3 bases and J by 10 bases, with 8 bases left in between. CDR3 amino acids: CASSSTGEQFF. In nucleotides, the CDR3 is TGCGCCAGCAGCTCCACTGGGGAGCAGTTCTTC.

The rearrangement joins TRBV27 to TRBJ2-2, with TRBD2 as a possible D gene (7 bases). The germline V and J ends were trimmed by 8 bases and 8 bases, with 27 bases remaining between them. The CDR3 totals 17 residues. Germline loops: CDR1 MNHEY, CDR2 SMNVEV (reference sequence). The CDR3 DNA sequence: TGTGCCAGCCGGAGGGGGAGGGCCGCCGGGACCTGGGGGGAGCTGTTTTTT. It specifies CASRRGRAAGTWGELFF.

V gene TRBV11-2 combines with J gene TRBJ2-7; 10 nucleotides line up with TRBD2. From germline, CDR1 is SGHAT and CDR2 FQNNGV. Trimming cost V 7 bases and J 3 bases; bases outside gene matches: 6. The CDR3 is made up of 14 amino acids. CDR3 nucleotide sequence: TGTGCCAGCACCCCGACTAGCGGGCTCTACGAGCAGTACTTC. It codes for CASTPTSGLYEQYF.

The chain has TRBV2 and TRBJ1-6; maybe TRBD1 (6 bases). In germline, CDR1 is SNHLY, CDR2 FYNNEI. The CDR3 totals 17 residues. V shed 7 bases and J shed 0 bases, with 16 bases lying between them. CDR3 nucleotides: TGTGCCAGCAAGGTCCCCGGGACATACTCCTATAATTCACCCCTCCACTTT. This sequence encodes CASKVPGTYSYNSPLHF.